These T cell receptor beta chains were read from a single sample in a study of cytomegalovirus exposure and HLA in healthy donors. Clones were sequenced by immunoSEQ multiplex PCR, and TCRdb holds only the in-frame ones, with some missing. Its clone listing holds roughly 120,000 clones. The source material was PBMCs. The receptors here all came from a young man in good health and CMV-seronegative. CDR3s include the opening cysteine and the closing phenylalanine or tryptophan. A D gene is named only where the DNA matches it firmly.

CDR3nt	CDR3aa	j_gene	v_gene	d_gene
TGTGCCAGCCGGCGGGACAGGGGGCCAAATGAGCAGTTCTTC	CASRRDRGPNEQFF	TRBJ2-1	TRBV19	TRBD1
TGTGCCAGCTCACCCACCCCTGACAGGGTAGGTGGCTACACCTTC	CASSPTPDRVGGYTF	TRBJ1-2	TRBV18	TRBD1
TGTGCCAGCACTTTTCCGGGACAGGGAGGCTATGGCTACACCTTC	CASTFPGQGGYGYTF	TRBJ1-2	TRBV4-2	TRBD1
TGTGCCAGTACCCCCCAGGACACACGAGTAAACACAGATACGCAGTATTTT	CASTPQDTRVNTDTQYF	TRBJ2-3	TRBV19	-
TGTGCCAGCAGTGCCCCTAGCGGTAGCACAGATACGCAGTATTTT	CASSAPSGSTDTQYF	TRBJ2-3	TRBV6-1	TRBD2
TGTGCCAGCAGCACCTTAACAGGGGATACTAATGAAAAACTGTTTTTT	CASSTLTGDTNEKLFF	TRBJ1-4	TRBV5-4	TRBD1
TGCGCCAGCAGCTTCCGGGACATCGGACGGGAGCAGTACTTC	CASSFRDIGREQYF	TRBJ2-7	TRBV5-1	-
TGTGCCAGCTCACCATTTGTCGGTGAAGGAGATCAGCCCCAGCATTTT	CASSPFVGEGDQPQHF	TRBJ1-5	TRBV18	-
TGTGCCAGCAGCCAAGTGATCGGACAGGGTGCTTTCTTT	CASSQVIGQGAFF	TRBJ1-1	TRBV14	TRBD1
TGTGCCAGCAGTTCTCCGGCGGGAGGAGATACAGATACGCAGTATTTT	CASSSPAGGDTDTQYF	TRBJ2-3	TRBV25-1	TRBD2
TGTGCCAGCAGCTCCGACAGGGGCCACGAGCAGTACTTC	CASSSDRGHEQYF	TRBJ2-7	TRBV11-2	TRBD1
TGTGCCTCCAGCGTTTATAGCAATCAGCCCCAGCATTTT	CASSVYSNQPQHF	TRBJ1-5	TRBV7-8	-
TGTGCCAGCAGTTTATCGGCGGGAAGCAATCAGCCCCAGCATTTT	CASSLSAGSNQPQHF	TRBJ1-5	TRBV27	-
TGTGCCAGCGCCCGGACGGGGTATGGCTACACCTTC	CASARTGYGYTF	TRBJ1-2	TRBV21-1	-
TGTGCCAGCTCGCCTCCCCGGGGGGCCTATGGCTACACCTTC	CASSPPRGAYGYTF	TRBJ1-2	TRBV18	-
TGTGCCAGCAGCGGGACAGAGGATTACGAGCAGTACTTC	CASSGTEDYEQYF	TRBJ2-7	TRBV2	TRBD1
TGTGCCAGCAGCTTAAACGGTCCACAAGAGACCCAGTACTTC	CASSLNGPQETQYF	TRBJ2-5	TRBV7-9	-
TGTGCCAGCAGTTTATTCCCCCGCCGGAGGCCGGCTAACTATGGCTACACCTTC	CASSLFPRRRPANYGYTF	TRBJ1-2	TRBV28	-
TGTGCCAGCAGCAGAGGTCAGGGCGCTATGAACACTGAAGCTTTCTTT	CASSRGQGAMNTEAFF	TRBJ1-1	TRBV7-3	-
TGTGCCAGCAGTTTATTAGCGGGGGGCTCCTACAATGAGCAGTTCTTC	CASSLLAGGSYNEQFF	TRBJ2-1	TRBV27	TRBD2
TGTGCCAGTAGTAGGAACGCCGGGACTACTATCTATGAGCAGTTCTTC	CASSRNAGTTIYEQFF	TRBJ2-1	TRBV19	TRBD2
TGTGCCAGCTCACTCCGGACAGGGATATCAAACAATGAGCAGTTCTTC	CASSLRTGISNNEQFF	TRBJ2-1	TRBV18	TRBD1
TGTGCCAGCAGCTGCCCCTTGGGGGTAGCGGGGTACGAGCAGTACTTC	CASSCPLGVAGYEQYF	TRBJ2-7	TRBV7-9	TRBD2
TGTGCCAGCAGCTTAGGCGGGAACACCGGGGAGCTGTTTTTT	CASSLGGNTGELFF	TRBJ2-2	TRBV7-6	-
TGTGCCAGCAGTTACTCCGGTCGAGGGAGCAATCAGCCCCAGCATTTT	CASSYSGRGSNQPQHF	TRBJ1-5	TRBV6-7	-
TGTGCCAGCAGCCAAGATGGGACTAGCGGGATCAATGAGCAGTTCTTC	CASSQDGTSGINEQFF	TRBJ2-1	TRBV4-2	TRBD2
TGTGCCAGTAGTTTAACTCGGGGGGCACTGGACACCGGGGAGCTGTTTTTT	CASSLTRGALDTGELFF	TRBJ2-2	TRBV19	-
TGTGCCAGCGCGGGGGGACCTCTAGAGCAAGAGACCCAGTACTTC	CASAGGPLEQETQYF	TRBJ2-5	TRBV14	TRBD2
TGTGCCAGCAGTGAACTAGCGGGAGGGGTAGGCGAGCAGTACTTC	CASSELAGGVGEQYF	TRBJ2-7	TRBV6-1	TRBD2
TGTGCCAGCCGCGGGGGTGGAGGGCCTCACTATGGCTACACCTTC	CASRGGGGPHYGYTF	TRBJ1-2	TRBV13	-
TGCGCCAGCAGCTTTTCCGAGGGGGCGGATGGCTACACCTTC	CASSFSEGADGYTF	TRBJ1-2	TRBV5-1	TRBD1
TGTGCCAGCAGTTTGGGTCTGACAGGGAGTATAATGAGCTACACCTTC	CASSLGLTGSIMSYTF	TRBJ1-2	TRBV28	TRBD1
TGTGCCAGCACCACGGGAGGGGCCATTTACGAGCAGTACTTC	CASTTGGAIYEQYF	TRBJ2-7	TRBV2	TRBD2
TGTGCCAGTAACCCGACAGGGCTCCCCTACGAGCAGTACTTC	CASNPTGLPYEQYF	TRBJ2-7	TRBV19	TRBD1
TGTGCCAGCATTATCGGACAGCCCAAGTACGAGCAGTACTTC	CASIIGQPKYEQYF	TRBJ2-7	TRBV2	-
TGTGCCAGCAGTTTATTGAGGACAGGGGCTATAAACACCGGGGAGCTGTTTTTT	CASSLLRTGAINTGELFF	TRBJ2-2	TRBV27	TRBD1
TGTGCCAGTAGTATAGATAATCGGCAGTACTTC	CASSIDNRQYF	TRBJ2-5	TRBV19	-
TGCGCTAGCAGCCTCATAGCGGGTAACAATGAGCAGTTCTTC	CASSLIAGNNEQFF	TRBJ2-1	TRBV5-1	TRBD2
TGTGCCACCGATGGGCAGGGCGAATCTAGCGGGAGACTCGTCGCCTACGAGCAGTACTTC	CATDGQGESSGRLVAYEQYF	TRBJ2-7	TRBV28	TRBD2
TGTGCCTGGAGTGCCTATCAGCTGAGACCGGGACAGGGTCCCCGGGAGCTGTTTTTT	CAWSAYQLRPGQGPRELFF	TRBJ2-2	TRBV30	TRBD1
TGTGCCAGCAGCAGTGGGACAGGGGCGTATGGCTACACCTTC	CASSSGTGAYGYTF	TRBJ1-2	TRBV11-1	TRBD1
TGTGCCAGCTCACCAACTTCATACCTTCACTTT	CASSPTSYLHF	TRBJ1-1	TRBV18	-
TGCGCCAGCAGCCCCGGGACTAGCGGAACCTACGAGCAGTACTTC	CASSPGTSGTYEQYF	TRBJ2-7	TRBV5-1	TRBD2
TGCGCCAGCAGTGTCAGCAGGGACTATGGCTACACCTTC	CASSVSRDYGYTF	TRBJ1-2	TRBV5-1	-
TGTGCCAGCAGTGACCCGGGGGGTAATTCACCCCTCCACTTT	CASSDPGGNSPLHF	TRBJ1-6	TRBV2	-
TGTGCCAGCAGCTTGGTTGGGGAGGAGACCCAGTACTTC	CASSLVGEETQYF	TRBJ2-5	TRBV5-5	-
TGTGCCAGCAGCTCCCTGGCCGATGAGCAGTTCTTC	CASSSLADEQFF	TRBJ2-1	TRBV5-4	-
TGTGCCAGCAGCCTCCTCGGGGAAGAGACCCAGTACTTC	CASSLLGEETQYF	TRBJ2-5	TRBV6-5	-
TGTGCCAGCAGTTTATGGAGGCAGACTGAAGCTTTCTTT	CASSLWRQTEAFF	TRBJ1-1	TRBV28	-
TGCAGCGTTGAAGGGACCGGACAGGGGAACAATGAGCAGTTCTTC	CSVEGTGQGNNEQFF	TRBJ2-1	TRBV29-1	TRBD1
TGTGCCAGCAGCCAAGATCGAACACCGGGCTATGGCTACACCTTC	CASSQDRTPGYGYTF	TRBJ1-2	TRBV4-2	-
TGCAGCGTTGCGGTGGCTAACTATGGCTACACCTTC	CSVAVANYGYTF	TRBJ1-2	TRBV29-1	-
TGTGCCAGCAGCCAAGAGGATGTTTCGGGGAGCTCCTACGAGCAGTACTTC	CASSQEDVSGSSYEQYF	TRBJ2-7	TRBV4-2	-
TGTGCCAGCCCAGACAGGGCCTATGGCTACACCTTC	CASPDRAYGYTF	TRBJ1-2	TRBV6-1	TRBD1
TGTGCCAGCAGTTTATTGGGGACTAGCGTCCACGAGCAGTACTTC	CASSLLGTSVHEQYF	TRBJ2-7	TRBV28	TRBD2
TGTGCCAGCAGCCCTCCACTGTTCTCTGGGGCCAACGTCCTGACTTTC	CASSPPLFSGANVLTF	TRBJ2-6	TRBV7-2	-
TGTGCCAGTAGAGACAACGGCGGGAATTCACCCCTCCACTTT	CASRDNGGNSPLHF	TRBJ1-6	TRBV19	-